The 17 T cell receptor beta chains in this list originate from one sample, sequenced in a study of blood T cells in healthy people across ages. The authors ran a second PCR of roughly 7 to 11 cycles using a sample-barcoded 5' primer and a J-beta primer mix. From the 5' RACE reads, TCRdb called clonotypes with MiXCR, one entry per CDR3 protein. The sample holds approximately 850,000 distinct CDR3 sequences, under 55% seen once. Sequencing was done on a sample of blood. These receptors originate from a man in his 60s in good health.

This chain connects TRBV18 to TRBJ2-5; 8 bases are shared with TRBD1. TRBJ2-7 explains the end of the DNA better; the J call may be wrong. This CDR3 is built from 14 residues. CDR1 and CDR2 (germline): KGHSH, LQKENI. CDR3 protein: CASSPQGAYYEQYF. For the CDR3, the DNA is TGTGCCAGCTCACCCCAGGGGGCGTACTACGAGCAGTACTTC.

CDR3 DNA: TGTGCCAGCAGTTTTTTCCGTGAGGGAGCGCCTAACTATGGCTACACCTTC. It yields the protein CASSFFREGAPNYGYTF. V usage is TRBV27 and J usage is TRBJ1-2, with D unresolved. V was shortened by 3 bases and J by 0 bases, with 17 bases between the two germline ends. Germline V gene data show CDR1 as MNHEY and CDR2 as SMNVEV (reference sequence). The CDR3 contains 17 residues.

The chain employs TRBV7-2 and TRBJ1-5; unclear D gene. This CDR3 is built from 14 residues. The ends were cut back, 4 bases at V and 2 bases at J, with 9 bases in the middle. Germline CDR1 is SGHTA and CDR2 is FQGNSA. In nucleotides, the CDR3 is TGTGCCAGCAGCTCGGAGTGGGGCAATCAGCCCCAGCATTTT. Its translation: CASSSEWGNQPQHF.

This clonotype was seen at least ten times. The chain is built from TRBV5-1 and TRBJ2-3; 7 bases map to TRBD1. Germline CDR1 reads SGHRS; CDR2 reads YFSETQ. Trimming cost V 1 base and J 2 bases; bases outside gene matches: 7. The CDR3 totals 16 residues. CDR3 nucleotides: TGCGCCAGCAGCTTGTCGGAAGGGGGCATCACAGATACGCAGTATTTT. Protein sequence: CASSLSEGGITDTQYF.

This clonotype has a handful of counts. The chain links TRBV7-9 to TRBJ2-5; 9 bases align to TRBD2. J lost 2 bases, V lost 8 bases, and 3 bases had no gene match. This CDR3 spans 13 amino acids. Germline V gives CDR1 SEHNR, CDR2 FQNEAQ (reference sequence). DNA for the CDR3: TGTGCCAGCTGCCTAGCGGGGCAAGAGACCCAGTACTTC. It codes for CASCLAGQETQYF.

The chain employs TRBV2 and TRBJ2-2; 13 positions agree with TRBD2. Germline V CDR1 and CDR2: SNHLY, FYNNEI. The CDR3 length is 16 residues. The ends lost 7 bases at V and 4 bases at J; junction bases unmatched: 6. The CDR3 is CASILAGGERTGELFF. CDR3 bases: TGTGCCAGCATACTAGCGGGGGGGGAACGCACCGGGGAGCTGTTTTTT.

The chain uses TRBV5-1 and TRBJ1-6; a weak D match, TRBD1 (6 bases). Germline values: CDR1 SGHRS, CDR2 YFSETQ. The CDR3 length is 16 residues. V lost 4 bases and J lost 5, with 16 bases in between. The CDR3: CASSTGSDRHNSPLHF. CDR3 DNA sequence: TGCGCCAGCAGCACAGGGTCGGACCGCCATAATTCACCCCTCCACTTT.

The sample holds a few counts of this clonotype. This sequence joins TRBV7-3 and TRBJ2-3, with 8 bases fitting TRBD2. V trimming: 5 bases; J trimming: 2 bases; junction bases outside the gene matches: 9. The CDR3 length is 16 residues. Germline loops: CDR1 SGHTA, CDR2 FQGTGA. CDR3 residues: CASSTGWRGATDTQYF. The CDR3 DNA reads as TGTGCCAGCAGCACCGGCTGGCGGGGGGCCACAGATACGCAGTATTTT.

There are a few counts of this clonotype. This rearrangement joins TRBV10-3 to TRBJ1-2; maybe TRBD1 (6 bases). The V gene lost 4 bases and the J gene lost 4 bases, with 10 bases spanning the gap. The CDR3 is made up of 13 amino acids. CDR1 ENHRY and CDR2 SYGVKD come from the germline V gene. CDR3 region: CAISGGQAYGYTF. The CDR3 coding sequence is TGTGCCATCAGTGGGGGGCAGGCCTATGGCTACACCTTC.

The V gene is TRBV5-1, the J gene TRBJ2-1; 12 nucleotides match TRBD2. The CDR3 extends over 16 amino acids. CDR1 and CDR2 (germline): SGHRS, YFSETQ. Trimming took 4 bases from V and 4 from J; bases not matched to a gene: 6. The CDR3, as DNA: TGCGCCAGCAGCCACACTAGCGGGGGGCCGTACAATGAGCAGTTCTTC. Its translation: CASSHTSGGPYNEQFF.

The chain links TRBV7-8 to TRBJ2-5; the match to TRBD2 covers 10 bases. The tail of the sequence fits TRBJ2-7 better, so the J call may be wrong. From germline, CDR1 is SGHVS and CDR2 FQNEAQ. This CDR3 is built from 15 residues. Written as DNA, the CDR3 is TGTGCCAGCAGCTTATCACTAGCGGGGCCCGGCGAGCAGTACTTC. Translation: CASSLSLAGPGEQYF.

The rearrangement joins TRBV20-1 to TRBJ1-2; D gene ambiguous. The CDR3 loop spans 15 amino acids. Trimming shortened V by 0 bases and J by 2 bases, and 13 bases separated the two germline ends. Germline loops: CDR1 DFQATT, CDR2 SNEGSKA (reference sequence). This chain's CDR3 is CSARDEPRSNYGYTF. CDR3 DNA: TGCAGTGCTAGAGATGAGCCTAGATCCAACTATGGCTACACCTTC.

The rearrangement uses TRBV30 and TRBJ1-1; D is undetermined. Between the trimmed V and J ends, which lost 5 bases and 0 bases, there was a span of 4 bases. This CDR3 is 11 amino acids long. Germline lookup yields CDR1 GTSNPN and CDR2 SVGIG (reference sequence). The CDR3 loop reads CAWALNTEAFF. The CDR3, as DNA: TGTGCCTGGGCCCTGAACACTGAAGCTTTCTTT. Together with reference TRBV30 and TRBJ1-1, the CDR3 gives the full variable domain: SQTIHQWPATLVQPVGSPLSLECTVEGTSNPNLYWYRQAAGRGLQLLFYSVGIGQISSEVPQNLSASRPQDRQFILSSKKLLLSDSGFYLCAWALNTEAFFGQGTRLTVV.

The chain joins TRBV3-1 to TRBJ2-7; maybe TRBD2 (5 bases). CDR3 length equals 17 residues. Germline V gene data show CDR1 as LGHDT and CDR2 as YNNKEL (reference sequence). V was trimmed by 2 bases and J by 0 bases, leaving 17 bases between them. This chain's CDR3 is CASSQQKLAEVSYEQYF. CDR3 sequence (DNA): TGTGCCAGCAGCCAACAGAAGCTTGCGGAGGTCTCCTACGAGCAGTACTTC.

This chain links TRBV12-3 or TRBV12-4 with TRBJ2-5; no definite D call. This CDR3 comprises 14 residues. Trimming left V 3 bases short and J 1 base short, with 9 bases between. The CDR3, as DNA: TGTGCCAGCAGTTTGAGGCAGATCCAAGAGACCCAGTACTTC. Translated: CASSLRQIQETQYF.

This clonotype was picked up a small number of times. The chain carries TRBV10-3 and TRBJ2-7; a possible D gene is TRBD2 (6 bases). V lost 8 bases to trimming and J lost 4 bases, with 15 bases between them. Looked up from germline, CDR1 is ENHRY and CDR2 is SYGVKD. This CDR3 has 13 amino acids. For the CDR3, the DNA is TGTGCCATCGGGCCTAGCGACCAATACGAGCAGTACTTC. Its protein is CAIGPSDQYEQYF.

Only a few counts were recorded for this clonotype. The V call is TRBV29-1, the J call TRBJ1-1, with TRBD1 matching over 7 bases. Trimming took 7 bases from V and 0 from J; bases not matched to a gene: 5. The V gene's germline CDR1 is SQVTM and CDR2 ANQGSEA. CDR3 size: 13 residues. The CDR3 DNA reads TGCAGCGGCCAGACAGGGTTGAACACTGAAGCTTTCTTT. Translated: CSGQTGLNTEAFF.